The 23 T cell receptor beta chains listed next were all sequenced from one sample in a study of cytomegalovirus exposure and HLA in healthy donors. PCR amplification relied on 60 Vbeta primers (plus 13 Jbeta primers). Repertoires were generated with immunoSEQ multiplex PCR, while TCRdb's copy carries only in-frame clones and drops some. The sample comprises 35,000 to 45,000 clones, over 55% of which are singletons, and approximately 12% rests with the top ten. Sequencing was performed on PBMCs. The receptors come from a man aged 55-75 years in good health and CMV-seropositive.

This chain uses TRBV7-9 with TRBJ2-3, with D hard to call. Germline CDR1 and CDR2: SEHNR and FQNEAQ (reference sequence). The CDR3 totals 13 residues. Trimming pared 1 base from V and 4 bases from J, leaving 6 bases between. The CDR3 DNA follows: TGTGCCAGCAGCTTAGGAAGCGCAGATACGCAGTATTTT. This translates into CASSLGSADTQYF.

The chain couples TRBV7-9 to TRBJ1-3; tentatively, D is TRBD1 (5 bases). CDR1 is SEHNR, CDR2 FQNEAQ, per germline (reference sequence). CDR3 length equals 15 residues. Trimming left V 5 bases short and J 0 bases short, with 11 bases between. CDR3 protein: CASSPRGYSGNTIYF. The DNA of the CDR3 is TGTGCCAGCAGCCCCCGGGGGTACTCTGGAAACACCATATATTTT.

V usage is TRBV4-2 and J usage is TRBJ2-5, with D possibly being TRBD1 (6 bases). The J call could be wrong; TRBJ2-7 is a better fit for the DNA end. Germline V gene lookup returns CDR1 LGHNA and CDR2 YNFKEQ. This CDR3 contains 16 residues. The CDR3 nucleotides are TGTGCCAGCAGCCAAGGAGACCGGGACACCCTCTACGAGCAGTACTTC. Its protein product is CASSQGDRDTLYEQYF.

V gene TRBV7-9 combines with J gene TRBJ1-4, with TRBD1 as a possible D gene (5 bases). Germline V CDR1 and CDR2: SEHNR, FQNEAQ (reference sequence). V was cut by 11 bases and J by 10 bases, with 17 bases left in between. CDR3 length equals 12 residues. CDR3 sequence reads: CALSRDGGKLFF. For the CDR3, the DNA is TGTGCCCTCTCGCGGGACGGGGGAAAACTGTTTTTT.

This chain connects TRBV6-4 to TRBJ1-1; possible D gene TRBD1, 5 bases. Trimming removed 0 bases from V and 5 bases from J, with 7 bases in between. Germline CDR1 MRHNA, CDR2 SNTAGT. The CDR3 has 13 amino acids. The CDR3 DNA is TGTGCCAGCAGTGACTCGGGGGGGACTGAAGCTTTCTTT. It yields the protein CASSDSGGTEAFF.

J is TRBJ1-5 and V is TRBV7-2, with a tentative D call TRBD1 (5 bases). The length of the CDR3 is 15 residues. Trimming pared 3 bases from V and 7 bases from J, leaving 16 bases between. CDR1 and CDR2 from the germline V gene are SGHTA and FQGNSA. CDR3 nucleotides: TGTGCCAGCAGCTTTTCTCAGGGCACTTGGCAGCCCCAGCATTTT. It specifies CASSFSQGTWQPQHF.

This chain uses TRBV7-2 with TRBJ2-1; 14 bases fit TRBD2. CDR3 length equals 15 residues. CDR1 is SGHTA, CDR2 FQGNSA, per germline. J lost 6 bases, V lost 5 bases, and 3 bases had no gene match. DNA of the CDR3: TGTGCCAGCAGCCGAGGGACTAGCGGGAGCAATGAGCAGTTCTTC. This codes for CASSRGTSGSNEQFF.

The CDR3 DNA reads as TGTGCCAGCAGTTTAACAGGGTCGGGGTATTTCGGCAATCAGCCCCAGCATTTT. As protein: CASSLTGSGYFGNQPQHF. V usage is TRBV28 and J usage is TRBJ1-5, with D perhaps TRBD1 (6 bases). The CDR3 is 18 amino acids. The germline V and J ends were trimmed by 2 bases and 2 bases, with 19 bases remaining between them. Germline-derived CDR1 and CDR2 are MDHEN and SYDVKM.

This sequence joins TRBV6-5 and TRBJ2-7; 7 bases fit TRBD1. Trimming took 10 bases from V and 4 from J; bases not matched to a gene: 13. CDR1 is MNHEY, CDR2 SVGAGI, per germline. This CDR3 is built from 14 residues. This chain's CDR3 is CATAWAGGEYEQYF. The CDR3 DNA is TGTGCCACCGCCTGGGCAGGGGGAGAATACGAGCAGTACTTC.

J is TRBJ2-3 and V is TRBV29-1, with no clear D. Per the germline V gene, CDR1 is SQVTM and CDR2 is ANQGSEA. The CDR3 totals 12 residues. V shed 3 bases and J shed 6 bases, with 10 bases lying between them. The CDR3 spells CSVDRDGDTQYF. CDR3 bases: TGCAGCGTTGACAGAGACGGGGATACGCAGTATTTT.

The chain is built from TRBV6-1 and TRBJ1-4; D unresolved. CDR1 and CDR2 from the germline V gene are MNHNS and SASEGT. Trimming removed 4 bases at V and 5 bases at J, with 11 bases between. The CDR3 covers 14 residues. The CDR3 protein is CASSASGRNEKLFF. CDR3 in DNA: TGTGCCAGCAGTGCCTCTGGGAGGAATGAAAAACTGTTTTTT.

This clone showed up just a few times. The V gene is TRBV5-5, the J gene TRBJ1-4; tentatively, D is TRBD1 (5 bases). Germline lookup yields CDR1 SGHKS and CDR2 YYEKEE (reference sequence). The CDR3 sequence is 16 residues long. The ends were cut back, 3 bases at V and 4 bases at J, with 16 bases in the middle. The CDR3 sequence: CASSSQGRQHNEKLFF. The CDR3 DNA is TGTGCCAGCAGCTCCCAAGGGCGACAGCATAATGAAAAACTGTTTTTT.

The V call is TRBV29-1, the J call TRBJ2-5, with a possible D match to TRBD1 (5 bases). Trimming took 4 bases from V and 9 from J, leaving 24 bases between them. CDR1 is SQVTM, CDR2 ANQGSEA, per germline. CDR3 size: 15 residues. CDR3 protein: CSVVRGSMVQGAQYF. In DNA form, the CDR3 reads TGCAGCGTTGTTCGTGGGTCCATGGTCCAAGGGGCCCAGTACTTC.

The CDR3 sequence: CASSIPTGQGEKLFF. CDR3 nucleotide sequence: TGTGCCAGTAGTATCCCGACAGGTCAGGGGGAAAAACTGTTTTTT. The chain joins TRBV19 to TRBJ1-4; D may be TRBD1 (6 bases). The CDR3 extends over 15 amino acids. CDR1 and CDR2 (germline): LNHDA, SQIVND (reference sequence). V lost 3 bases, J lost 8 bases, and 16 bases lay in between.

This clone was seen a few times. The chain employs TRBV28 and TRBJ2-3; possible D gene TRBD2, 5 bases. Trimming stripped 5 bases from V and 4 bases from J, with 19 bases between. The CDR3 has 16 residues. CDR1 is MDHEN, CDR2 SYDVKM, per germline. CDR3 sequence reads: CASSPMGSGAADTQYF. Here the CDR3 DNA reads TGTGCCAGCAGTCCCATGGGGAGCGGCGCGGCAGATACGCAGTATTTT.

The V and J genes are TRBV20-1 and TRBJ2-5; no definite D call. Germline V lookup: CDR1 DFQATT, CDR2 SNEGSKA (reference sequence). V was shortened by 3 bases and J by 7 bases, with 9 bases between the two germline ends. The CDR3 is made up of 11 amino acids. The CDR3 nucleotides are TGCAGTGCTAGCCGCGGCGGGACCCAGTACTTC. Amino acids: CSASRGGTQYF.

V is TRBV10-3 and J is TRBJ2-1; weak D call: TRBD2 (5 bases). Germline V CDR1 and CDR2: ENHRY, SYGVKD. There are 15 residues in the CDR3. V was shortened by 0 bases and J by 4 bases, with 10 bases between the two germline ends. CDR3 coding DNA: TGTGCCATCAGTGAGTCAGGCTCGGGGTACAATGAGCAGTTCTTC. Amino acid sequence: CAISESGSGYNEQFF.

In this sample, this clone turned up a few times. J is TRBJ2-1 and V is TRBV29-1; 7 bases agree with TRBD1. Germline-derived CDR1 and CDR2 are SQVTM and ANQGSEA. The CDR3 has 14 residues. The ends lost 5 bases at V and 0 bases at J; junction bases unmatched: 4. CDR3 sequence reads: CSVPTGSSYNEQFF. CDR3 nucleotides: TGCAGCGTTCCGACAGGGAGCTCCTACAATGAGCAGTTCTTC.

This rearrangement joins TRBV5-6 to TRBJ2-1, with 10 bases aligning to TRBD2. There are 17 residues in the CDR3. CDR1 and CDR2 (germline): SGHDT, YYEEEE. After removal of 2 bases from V and 4 bases from J, the junction contained 9 bases not matched to a gene. The CDR3 loop reads CASSLGYTSGVYNEQFF. DNA of the CDR3: TGTGCCAGCAGCTTAGGGTACACTAGCGGGGTTTACAATGAGCAGTTCTTC.

The rearrangement uses TRBV4-3 and TRBJ2-1; 8 nucleotides agree with TRBD2. The CDR3 contains 16 residues. CDR1 and CDR2 from the germline V gene are LGHNA and YSLEER. After removal of 4 bases from V and 0 bases from J, the junction contained 5 bases not matched to a gene. CDR3 DNA: TGCGCCAGCAGCCGGGACGGGAGGGTCTCCTACAATGAGCAGTTCTTC. Amino acid sequence: CASSRDGRVSYNEQFF.

V and J are TRBV7-9 and TRBJ1-1, with TRBD1 matching 8 bases. Trimming cost V 4 bases and J 2 bases; bases outside gene matches: 6. This CDR3 comprises 15 residues. CDR1 is SEHNR and CDR2 is FQNEAQ in the germline V gene (reference sequence). The CDR3 nucleotides read TGTGCCAGCAGCTCGAAACAGGGGGTTAACACTGAAGCTTTCTTT. Encoded protein: CASSSKQGVNTEAFF.

The genes are TRBV9 and TRBJ1-1; D gene ambiguous. The CDR3 spans 12 residues. Trimming took off 0 bases at V and 7 bases at J, with 7 bases between the two ends. Germline V gene sequence: CDR1 SGDLS, CDR2 YYNGEE. CDR3 in DNA: TGTGCCAGCAGCGTAGGCGTTGGTGAAGCTTTCTTT. Translation gives CASSVGVGEAFF. Full variable domain (remainder filled in from reference TRBV9 and TRBJ1-1): DSGVTQTPKHLITATGQRVTLRCSPRSGDLSVYWYQQSLDQGLQFLIQYYNGEERAKGNILERFSAQQFPDLHSELNLSSLELGDSALYFCASSVGVGEAFFGQGTRLTVV.

V gene TRBV19 combines with J gene TRBJ2-2, with TRBD1 identical over 7 bases. The CDR3 extends over 14 amino acids. Germline CDR1 and CDR2: LNHDA and SQIVND (reference sequence). Germline trimming cut 7 bases from V and 5 bases from J; bases unmatched to any gene: 7. The CDR3 spells CASTARGRTGELFF. Written as DNA, the CDR3 is TGTGCCAGTACAGCCAGGGGGAGAACCGGGGAGCTGTTTTTT.